This is a list of T cell receptor beta chains from one sample in a study of cytomegalovirus exposure and HLA in healthy donors. Assay: immunoSEQ multiplex PCR; the TCRdb copy retains only in-frame clones and omits some. The sample contains 150,000 to 200,000 clones, roughly 80% of which appear only once. The source material was PBMCs. Source of these receptors: a man aged 45-65 years in good health and CMV-seropositive. Both conserved end residues are part of each CDR3. D genes are given only for firm matches.

v_gene: TRBV29-1; d_gene: .; j_gene: TRBJ1-2; CDR3aa: CSVEERFNYGYTF
v_gene: TRBV5-1; d_gene: TRBD1; j_gene: TRBJ1-4; CDR3aa: CASSSDRDGEKLFF
v_gene: TRBV30; d_gene: .; j_gene: TRBJ2-7; CDR3aa: CAWSLAGLYEQYF
v_gene: TRBV5-1; d_gene: .; j_gene: TRBJ2-3; CDR3aa: CASSSSGRVVTDTQYF
v_gene: TRBV7-9; d_gene: .; j_gene: TRBJ2-7; CDR3aa: CASSLTGYEQYF
v_gene: TRBV19; d_gene: TRBD1; j_gene: TRBJ1-2; CDR3aa: CASSLQGAVYGYTF
v_gene: TRBV19; d_gene: .; j_gene: TRBJ2-2; CDR3aa: CASSTGADTGELFF
v_gene: TRBV11-2; d_gene: .; j_gene: TRBJ1-2; CDR3aa: CASSLTGGYYGYTF
v_gene: TRBV10-3; d_gene: .; j_gene: TRBJ1-2; CDR3aa: CAISDSLATTNYGYTF
v_gene: TRBV7-9; d_gene: .; j_gene: TRBJ1-5; CDR3aa: CASSQMSNQPQHF
v_gene: TRBV5-6; d_gene: TRBD1; j_gene: TRBJ1-1; CDR3aa: CASSLVGTGMNTEAFF
v_gene: TRBV5-1; d_gene: TRBD1; j_gene: TRBJ2-5; CDR3aa: CASSFRDRGRSETQYF
v_gene: TRBV10-3; d_gene: TRBD1; j_gene: .; CDR3aa: CAIRQDRNSYEQYF
v_gene: TRBV5-1; d_gene: TRBD2; j_gene: TRBJ2-3; CDR3aa: CASSSGTSGFEDTQYF
v_gene: TRBV20-1; d_gene: TRBD1; j_gene: TRBJ2-5; CDR3aa: CSAGQGETQYF
v_gene: TRBV2; d_gene: .; j_gene: TRBJ2-7; CDR3aa: CASSQQGAFSYEQYF
v_gene: TRBV6-1; d_gene: .; j_gene: TRBJ2-7; CDR3aa: CASTAAMIYEQYF
v_gene: TRBV2; d_gene: .; j_gene: TRBJ2-5; CDR3aa: CASVGSQETQYF
v_gene: TRBV4-1; d_gene: .; j_gene: TRBJ1-3; CDR3aa: CASSRSTGSGNAIYF
v_gene: TRBV27; d_gene: .; j_gene: TRBJ2-6; CDR3aa: CASSSLTGANVLTF
v_gene: TRBV25-1; d_gene: .; j_gene: TRBJ1-5; CDR3aa: CASSRPTRKRNQPQHF
v_gene: TRBV10-3; d_gene: TRBD2; j_gene: TRBJ2-3; CDR3aa: CAISGSSGGVTDTQYF
v_gene: TRBV6-6; d_gene: .; j_gene: TRBJ2-7; CDR3aa: CASSPPAGDYEQYF
v_gene: TRBV7-2; d_gene: .; j_gene: TRBJ1-5; CDR3aa: CASSSYGGGMGNQPQHF
v_gene: TRBV29-1; d_gene: .; j_gene: TRBJ1-2; CDR3aa: CSVYREGPHGYTF
v_gene: TRBV6-1; d_gene: .; j_gene: TRBJ2-5; CDR3aa: CASSSRQGGGETQYF
v_gene: TRBV5-5; d_gene: TRBD1; j_gene: TRBJ1-4; CDR3aa: CASSYGTGREKLFF
v_gene: TRBV7-2; d_gene: TRBD1; j_gene: TRBJ1-5; CDR3aa: CASSLWTGNQPQHF
v_gene: TRBV25-1; d_gene: .; j_gene: TRBJ1-1; CDR3aa: CATPMGAPHVNTEAFF
v_gene: TRBV7-2; d_gene: .; j_gene: TRBJ2-7; CDR3aa: CASSSAGGSYEQYF
v_gene: TRBV5-1; d_gene: TRBD1; j_gene: TRBJ2-7; CDR3aa: CASSFRQGGPGEQYF
v_gene: TRBV6-4; d_gene: .; j_gene: TRBJ2-3; CDR3aa: CASSDQNTDTQYF
v_gene: TRBV5-1; d_gene: TRBD2; j_gene: TRBJ2-3; CDR3aa: CASSSPSTSGTDTQYF
v_gene: TRBV27; d_gene: .; j_gene: TRBJ2-1; CDR3aa: CASSLGSGEQFF
v_gene: TRBV5-1; d_gene: .; j_gene: TRBJ1-2; CDR3aa: CASSLKGGGSDGYTF
v_gene: TRBV7-2; d_gene: TRBD2; j_gene: TRBJ2-7; CDR3aa: CASTTGLAGAYEQYF
v_gene: TRBV4-3; d_gene: .; j_gene: TRBJ1-5; CDR3aa: CASSQSHRDGQPQHF
v_gene: TRBV28; d_gene: .; j_gene: TRBJ1-3; CDR3aa: CATRDISGNTIYF
v_gene: TRBV6-6; d_gene: .; j_gene: TRBJ2-7; CDR3aa: CASRGVYEQYF
v_gene: TRBV5-1; d_gene: .; j_gene: TRBJ2-7; CDR3aa: CASSADSRYEQYF
v_gene: TRBV5-1; d_gene: TRBD2; j_gene: TRBJ2-3; CDR3aa: CASSLMAGGADTQYF
v_gene: TRBV19; d_gene: .; j_gene: TRBJ2-2; CDR3aa: CASSREARNTGELFF